This TCR beta chain appears in the sequencing data of a study of T cell responses to AZD1222 COVID-19 vaccine. The study's findings and limits: Most donors were white British and more were female, and clonal diversity was possibly underestimated. None of the repertoires were sampled until the peak T cell response had passed. The study found vaccine-associated CD4 TCRs spanning spike, dominant at 160-218 and 743-854. Only six or seven AZD1222 recipients tested seropositive at baseline.

There are many counts of this clone. What it binds is unknown. Repertoires were generated with immunoSEQ multiplex PCR, while TCRdb's copy carries only in-frame clones and drops some. The table includes around 94,000 clones, approximately 84% detected once. Trimming took 8 bases from V and 0 from J; bases not matched to a gene: 16. Looked up from germline, CDR1 is MNHEY and CDR2 is SMNVEV (reference sequence). CDR3 length: 19 amino acids. The TCR originated in an adult in good health. The sequenced sample was peripheral blood, obtained on day 0 of AZD1222 vaccination. The chain has TRBV27 and TRBJ2-6; 7 nucleotides match TRBD1. CDR3 sequence reads: CASPSYDRVSPSGANVLTF. The CDR3 DNA follows: TGTGCCAGCCCCTCTTACGACAGGGTTTCACCCTCTGGGGCCAACGTCCTGACTTTC.